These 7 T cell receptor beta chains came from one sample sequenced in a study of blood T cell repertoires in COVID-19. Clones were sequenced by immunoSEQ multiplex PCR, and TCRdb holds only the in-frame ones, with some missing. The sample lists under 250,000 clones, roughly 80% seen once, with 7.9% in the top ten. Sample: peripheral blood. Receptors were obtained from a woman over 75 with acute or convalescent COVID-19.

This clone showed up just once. Here the CDR3 reads CASSVDAQAGSDTQYF. In DNA, the CDR3 is TGTGCCAGCAGCGTAGATGCCCAAGCGGGTTCGGATACGCAGTATTTT. The rearrangement links TRBV9 to TRBJ2-3, with D maybe TRBD2 (6 bases). V was cut by 0 bases and J by 6 bases, with 17 bases left in between. This CDR3 contains 16 residues. Germline V CDR1 and CDR2: SGDLS, YYNGEE.

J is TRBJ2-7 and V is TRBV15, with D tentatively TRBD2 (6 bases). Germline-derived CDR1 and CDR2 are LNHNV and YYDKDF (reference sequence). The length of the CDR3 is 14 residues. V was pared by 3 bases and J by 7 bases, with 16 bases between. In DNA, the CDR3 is TGTGCCACCAGCAGGGAGGGCCCAGAGAAAGAGCAGTACTTC. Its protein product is CATSREGPEKEQYF.

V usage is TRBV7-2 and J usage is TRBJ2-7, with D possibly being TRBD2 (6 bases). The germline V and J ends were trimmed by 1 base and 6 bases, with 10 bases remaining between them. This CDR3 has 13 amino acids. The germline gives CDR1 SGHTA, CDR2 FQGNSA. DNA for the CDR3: TGTGCCAGCAGCTTAGTCGGGGGTGCCGAGCAGTACTTC. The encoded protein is CASSLVGGAEQYF.

CDR3: CATSDSTVNYGYTF. As DNA, the CDR3 is TGTGCCACCAGTGATTCGACAGTGAACTATGGCTACACCTTC. This rearrangement joins TRBV24-1 to TRBJ1-2; D possibly corresponds to TRBD1 (5 bases). Germline lookup yields CDR1 KGHDR and CDR2 SFDVKD. Trimming stripped 2 bases from V and 2 bases from J, with 8 bases between. This CDR3 region has 14 residues.

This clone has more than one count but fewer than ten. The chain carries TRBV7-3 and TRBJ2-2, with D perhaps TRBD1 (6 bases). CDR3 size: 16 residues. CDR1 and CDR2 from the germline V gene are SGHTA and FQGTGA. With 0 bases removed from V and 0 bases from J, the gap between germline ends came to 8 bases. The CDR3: CASSLTRTANTGELFF. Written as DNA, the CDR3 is TGTGCCAGCAGCTTAACGCGGACAGCGAACACCGGGGAGCTGTTTTTT.

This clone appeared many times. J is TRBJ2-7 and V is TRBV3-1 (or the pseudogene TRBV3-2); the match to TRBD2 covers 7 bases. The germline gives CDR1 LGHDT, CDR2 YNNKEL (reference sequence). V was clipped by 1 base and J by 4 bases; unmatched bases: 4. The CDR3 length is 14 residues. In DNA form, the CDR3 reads TGTGCCAGCAGCCAAGGGGAGGGAGGGTACGAGCAGTACTTC. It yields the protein CASSQGEGGYEQYF.

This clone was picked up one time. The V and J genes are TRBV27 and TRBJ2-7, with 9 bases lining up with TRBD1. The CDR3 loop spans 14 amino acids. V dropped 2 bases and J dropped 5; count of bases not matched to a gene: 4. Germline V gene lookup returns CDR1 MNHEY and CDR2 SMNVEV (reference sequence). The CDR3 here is CASSLRDREDEQYF. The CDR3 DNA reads TGTGCCAGCAGTTTAAGGGACAGGGAAGACGAGCAGTACTTC.